Presented here are 8 T cell receptor beta chains from one specimen sequenced in a study of identical twins (dated by TCRdb to the mid-2010s). The library relied on 5' RACE. Sequencing took place on an Illumina HiSeq 2000. TCRdb reworked the public reads: Q25 trimming with fastp, MiXCR clone assembly, productive beta chains retained. Rows are unified per CDR3 protein, each entry keeping the most common DNA and genes. A total of hundreds of thousands of distinct CDR3 sequences appear in this sample, about 8.1% of them only once. The ten biggest clones cover over 2% of the sample. The same sample was also used in a study of yellow fever vaccine responses in identical twins.

The sample taken for sequencing was memory (CD45RO+) T cells sorted from blood. In light of the paper, this sample's cell subset or site label describes: CD45RO+ enriched T cells. The receptors shown here come from a woman aged 18-30 years in good health.

This clonotype turned up a few times. The gene calls are TRBV6-1 and TRBJ2-5; D gene ambiguous. Germline CDR1 reads MNHNS; CDR2 reads SASEGT. V was cut by 1 base and J by 7 bases, with 4 bases left in between. This CDR3 has 11 amino acids. The CDR3 region is CASSEDLTQYF. CDR3 nucleotides: TGTGCCAGCAGTGAAGACTTGACCCAGTACTTC.

This clonotype was observed at least ten times. This chain links TRBV24-1 with TRBJ2-7; D might be TRBD1 (6 bases). This CDR3 has 14 amino acids. CDR1 KGHDR and CDR2 SFDVKD come from the germline V gene. Trimming left V 3 bases short and J 0 bases short, with 8 bases between. CDR3: CATSDARGSYEQYF. The CDR3 DNA reads as TGTGCCACCAGTGATGCCAGGGGCTCCTACGAGCAGTACTTC.

This clonotype was recorded many times. V and J are TRBV12-3 or TRBV12-4 and TRBJ2-7; a weak D match, TRBD2 (6 bases). The CDR3 length is 16 residues. V lost 7 bases, J lost 3 bases, and 22 bases lay in between. CDR3 in amino acids: CASMARGRVGGYEQYF. The CDR3 DNA reads TGTGCCAGCATGGCAAGGGGCAGGGTCGGGGGCTACGAGCAGTACTTC.

The sample holds a few counts of this clonotype. The chain has TRBV10-3 and TRBJ2-7; D might be TRBD1 or TRBD2, each matching 5 bases. Germline V gives CDR1 ENHRY, CDR2 SYGVKD. V was trimmed by 4 bases and J by 3 bases, leaving 10 bases between them. The CDR3 contains 13 residues. CDR3 DNA: TGTGCCATCAGTGGGGGGACGAACTACGAGCAGTACTTC. The encoded protein is CAISGGTNYEQYF.

This clonotype was observed a handful of times. This chain uses TRBV12-3 or TRBV12-4 with TRBJ2-7; possibly TRBD1 for D (7 bases). The V gene lost 3 bases and the J gene lost 3 bases, with 18 bases spanning the gap. The CDR3 is 16 amino acids. This CDR3 reads CASSFGRQGRFYEQYV. CDR3 in DNA: TGTGCCAGCAGTTTCGGGAGACAGGGTAGGTTCTACGAGCAGTACGTC.

The chain couples TRBV24-1 to TRBJ2-5, with a weak D call TRBD2 (5 bases). Germline lookup yields CDR1 KGHDR and CDR2 SFDVKD. The CDR3 totals 14 residues. Between the trimmed V and J ends, which lost 3 bases and 4 bases, there was a span of 11 bases. CDR3 sequence reads: CATSDLEAGETQYF. CDR3 sequence (DNA): TGTGCCACCAGTGATCTTGAGGCGGGAGAGACCCAGTACTTC.

This clonotype was recorded many times. The chain combines TRBV25-1 with TRBJ1-1; 7 bases are shared with TRBD1. The CDR3 is 14 residues long. V dropped 3 bases and J dropped 6; count of bases not matched to a gene: 7. Germline CDR1 and CDR2: MGHDK and SYGVNS. Written as DNA, the CDR3 is TGTGCCAGCAGTGAGGAAACAGGGGAGGCTGAAGCTTTCTTT. As protein: CASSEETGEAEAFF.

This clonotype was seen a few times. The CDR3 DNA follows: TGTGCCAGCAGCCAAGTGAGATCAGCATACAATGAGCAGTTCTTC. This translates into CASSQVRSAYNEQFF. The chain is built from TRBV4-2 and TRBJ2-1; D is unclear. The CDR3 sequence is 15 residues long. The V end was cut by 1 base, the J end by 4 bases, with 11 bases between. Germline-derived CDR1 and CDR2 are LGHNA and YNFKEQ.